The present T cell receptor (beta chain) was sequenced within a study of T cell responses to AZD1222 COVID-19 vaccine (dated by TCRdb to the early 2020s). Background for the entire study: Because spike-specific TCR depth and breadth did not differ between the two schedules, AZD1222 recipients who got a second dose at roughly 4 weeks were pooled with those who got a second dose at roughly 12 weeks. TCR sequencing was performed for roughly 250 trial participants, of whom around 200 were given two doses of AZD1222 and approximately 25 were given two doses of MenACWY control vaccine. Trial participants were enrolled by age into 18-55, 56-69 and 70-plus year subgroups, with about 150, 28 and 57 TCR-sequenced participants respectively. Results the study describes overall, beyond this receptor: Spike-specific TCR breadth and depth rose significantly after two AZD1222 doses compared with day 0 and with MenACWY recipients. The 56-69-year group was small, and its depth increase did not reach significance, likely because of low power. The whole spike protein was spanned by vaccine-associated CD4 TCRs, and dominant responses were seen in regions 160-218 and 743-854. Because no day 14 peak-response samples were available, repertoires were characterized only after the peak T cell response. Participants were mostly white British, with more females than males. The authors suggested clonal diversity may have been underestimated. Conclusions about previously exposed vaccinees were limited because only six AZD1222 recipients were SARS-CoV-2 seropositive at baseline. Nearly half of unique spike-specific TCRs reportedly recognized epitopes outside regions mutated in the B.1.351 and B.1.1.7 variants.

Details on this clone: Its cognate antigen has yet to be identified. No much larger clonotype is one base removed from it; base qualities were not supplied.

Including the terminal cysteine and phenylalanine, the CDR3 comprises 17 residues. The DNA shown is the 51-base CDR3, in frame from base 1. V is cut by 0 bases and J by 8 bases, and the space between the germline ends is 21 bases. CDR1 and CDR2 were assigned from the germline V gene as KGHSH and LQKENI. The CDR3 regions of human TCRbeta chains were subjected to immunosequencing. Regarding the original processing steps: TCRs in the repertoires were matched against a reference library of SARS-CoV-2-specific TCRs that had been generated with the MIRA antigen-specificity platform. Breadth was defined as the fraction of unique TCRs that were SARS-CoV-2-associated, and depth was defined as the fraction of total T cells that were SARS-CoV-2-associated. Each spike-specific TCR was assigned to its reactive spike region and to a CD4 or CD8 class using the MIRA data. Log10-transformed breadth and depth values were compared by one-way ANOVA with Sidak's multiple comparisons tests. As stored in TCRdb, this immuneACCESS dataset retains in-frame rearrangements with V and J assigned. A fraction of the clones does not appear; measured against another copy, unresolved V genes explain less than half of the discrepancy, and the remainder lacks a known reason. V, J and clone size reflect that table, while D and trimming were determined from the DNA. For this sample the table gives 150,000 to 200,000 clones, of which more than 80% were detected only once. The ten top clones hold around 5.8% of the sample.

Sample time point, as interpreted from the label and publication: baseline before first vaccination. Vaccinee samples came from UK trials COV001 and COV002, including a single-blind randomized controlled phase 2/3 trial of AZD1222 (ChAdOx1 nCoV-19) in healthy adults. For TCRbeta chain sequencing, PBMC samples were collected from trial participants at day 0 and at day 28 after the second dose. The sequence derives from an adult in good health. Sequences were derived from peripheral blood, sampled on day 0 of AZD1222 vaccination. Recombination linked TRBV18 to TRBJ2-3; no D segment can be confidently identified. The CDR3 region reads CASSPPPKSTVLSTQYF. The DNA sequence is given as TGTGCCAGCTCACCACCGCCGAAATCCACCGTTTTATCTACGCAGTATTTT.